These 15 T cell receptor beta chains share one sample of origin, sequenced in a study of blood T cell repertoires in COVID-19. Profiling relied on immunoSEQ multiplex PCR, and the TCRdb table lists in-frame clones only, not all of them. The sample carries 85,000 to 110,000 clones, about 91% recorded once. The sequenced material came from peripheral blood. These receptors all come from a human donor in a cohort sampled during active COVID-19.

This chain links TRBV10-3 with TRBJ2-7; TRBD1 matches at 7 bases. J lost 2 bases, V lost 7 bases, and 8 bases had no gene match. The CDR3 covers 14 residues. In germline, CDR1 is ENHRY, CDR2 SYGVKD. The CDR3 loop is CAIKEDRRTYEQYF. CDR3 sequence (DNA): TGTGCCATCAAAGAGGACAGGCGAACCTACGAGCAGTACTTC.

This clone was seen once. The CDR3 sequence: CASSLRGPLNNEQFF. CDR3 nucleotide sequence: TGCGCCAGCAGCCTCAGAGGGCCCCTAAACAATGAGCAGTTCTTC. The gene calls are TRBV4-1 and TRBJ2-1; maybe TRBD2 (5 bases). V lost 4 bases to trimming and J lost 5 bases, with 15 bases between them. CDR1 and CDR2 (germline): MGHRA, YSYEKL. This CDR3 has 15 residues.

Regarding this clone: The sample contains more than one DNA sequence encoding this CDR3. The chain has TRBV7-2 and TRBJ1-1, with a possible D match to TRBD1 (5 bases). V was shortened by 5 bases and J by 1 base, with 11 bases between the two germline ends. Germline V gives CDR1 SGHTA, CDR2 FQGNSA. The CDR3 consists of 14 residues. The CDR3 DNA reads TGTGCCAGCAGCCGCGGGACGGCGAACACTGAAGCTTTCTTT. Residues: CASSRGTANTEAFF. Complete variable domain (other parts from reference TRBV7-2 and TRBJ1-1): GAGVSQSPSNKVTEKGKDVELRCDPISGHTALYWYRQSLGQGLEFLIYFQGNSAPDKSGLPSDRFSAERTGGSVSTLTIQRTQQEDSAVYLCASSRGTANTEAFFGQGTRLTVV.

V and J are TRBV5-6 and TRBJ1-6; 9 bases map to TRBD1. Germline V lookup: CDR1 SGHDT, CDR2 YYEEEE. After removal of 3 bases from V and 7 bases from J, the junction contained 5 bases not matched to a gene. CDR3 length: 15 residues. DNA of the CDR3: TGTGCCAGCAGCTCCCGGGACAGGGTAAATTCACCCCTCCACTTT. As protein: CASSSRDRVNSPLHF.

The rearrangement uses TRBV30 and TRBJ1-4; no clear D. Trimming cost V 5 bases and J 1 base, with 5 bases left between them. This CDR3 spans 12 amino acids. CDR1 and CDR2 (germline): GTSNPN, SVGIG (reference sequence). This CDR3 is CAWARTNEKLFF. CDR3 bases: TGTGCCTGGGCCCGAACTAATGAAAAACTGTTTTTT.

This rearrangement joins TRBV6-5 to TRBJ1-5, with 10 positions matching TRBD1. The CDR3 contains 13 residues. The trim removed 8 bases at V and 6 bases at J, leaving 4 bases unmatched. Germline V lookup: CDR1 MNHEY, CDR2 SVGAGI. CDR3 in amino acids: CASAGQGIQPQHF. CDR3 sequence (DNA): TGTGCCAGCGCGGGACAGGGGATTCAGCCCCAGCATTTT.

The chain employs TRBV6-5 and TRBJ2-1; D perhaps matches TRBD1 (5 bases). Trimming removed 6 bases at V and 0 bases at J, with 12 bases between. This CDR3 has 15 residues. Germline-derived CDR1 and CDR2 are MNHEY and SVGAGI. The CDR3 reads CASSQQVSSYNEQFF. The CDR3 DNA follows: TGTGCCAGCAGCCAACAGGTGAGCTCCTACAATGAGCAGTTCTTC.

V is TRBV11-2 and J is TRBJ1-3; D not certain. This CDR3 has 14 residues. Germline lookup yields CDR1 SGHAT and CDR2 FQNNGV. V shed 6 bases and J shed 0 bases, with 9 bases lying between them. In DNA, the CDR3 is TGTGCCAGCAGGCCACAGAGCTCTGGAAACACCATATATTTT. Protein: CASRPQSSGNTIYF.

The chain couples TRBV5-1 to TRBJ2-5; unclear D gene. Per the germline V gene, CDR1 is SGHRS and CDR2 is YFSETQ. The CDR3 sequence is 17 residues long. Trimming removed 0 bases at V and 4 bases at J, with 19 bases between. The CDR3 bases are TGCGCCAGCAGCTTGGCATTCTGGCAGGCCCATGGAGAGACCCAGTACTTC. This sequence encodes CASSLAFWQAHGETQYF.

J is TRBJ1-2 and V is TRBV7-9, with D possibly TRBD1 on 5 matching bases. CDR1 is SEHNR and CDR2 is FQNEAQ in the germline V gene (reference sequence). CDR3 length equals 13 residues. V was trimmed by 5 bases and J by 3 bases, leaving 10 bases between them. The CDR3 DNA sequence: TGTGCCAGCAGCCCCGACAGAGACTATGGCTACACCTTC. It translates to CASSPDRDYGYTF.

The chain is built from TRBV27 and TRBJ2-1; 8 nucleotides line up with TRBD2. The CDR3 extends over 15 amino acids. J lost 7 bases, V lost 10 bases, and 15 bases had no gene match. The germline gives CDR1 MNHEY, CDR2 SMNVEV (reference sequence). For the CDR3, the DNA is TGTGCCACCCGGGGTTCGGGAGGGCCGGGTAATGAGCAGTTCTTC. Translation gives CATRGSGGPGNEQFF.

The chain uses TRBV9 and TRBJ2-5, with 10 bases fitting TRBD2. Germline V lookup: CDR1 SGDLS, CDR2 YYNGEE. There are 16 residues in the CDR3. Germline trimming cut 1 base from V and 1 base from J; bases unmatched to any gene: 4. The DNA of the CDR3 is TGTGCCAGCAGCGTATCAGCGGGGGGGCTCCAAGAGACCCAGTACTTC. Translating it yields CASSVSAGGLQETQYF.

This chain links TRBV14 with TRBJ1-1; a possible D gene is TRBD1 (6 bases). Trimming pared 6 bases from V and 9 bases from J, leaving 20 bases between. Germline V gene sequence: CDR1 SGHDN, CDR2 FVKESK. The CDR3 runs to 14 residues. CDR3 in DNA: TGTGCCAGCAGAAACAGGGCCACCTCACCCCAAGCTTTCTTT. This sequence encodes CASRNRATSPQAFF.

This clone has just one count. This rearrangement joins TRBV6-5 to TRBJ2-1, with unresolved D. CDR3 size: 14 residues. Trimming left V 2 bases short and J 1 base short, with 6 bases between. The V gene's germline CDR1 is MNHEY and CDR2 SVGAGI. The CDR3 here is CASSYGASYNEQFF. Here the CDR3 DNA reads TGTGCCAGCAGTTACGGAGCGTCCTACAATGAGCAGTTCTTC.

The chain employs TRBV5-4 and TRBJ1-3; 8 bases are a match to TRBD1. In germline, CDR1 is SGHNT, CDR2 YYREEE (reference sequence). V trimming: 3 bases; J trimming: 3 bases; junction bases outside the gene matches: 5. This CDR3 contains 15 residues. In DNA form, the CDR3 reads TGTGCCAGCAGCTCACAGGGGGTTGTTGGAAACACCATATATTTT. It specifies CASSSQGVVGNTIYF.